This T cell receptor beta chain was sequenced for a study of blood T cells in healthy people across ages. Study-wide results and caveats: Unsorted PBMC input precluded a conclusive naive versus antigen-experienced comparison.

This clonotype was seen only once. Its antigen remains unidentified. A sample-barcoded 5' primer and a J-beta primer mix were used in a second PCR of about 6 to 11 cycles. The template-switch adaptor was a 5' adaptor with 12 random nucleotides. It tagged each cDNA molecule. The yield of each sample was at least 3 million CDR3-containing paired-end reads. TCRdb fed the 5' RACE reads into MiXCR, producing one record per CDR3 protein. The sample lists around 1,500,000 distinct CDR3 sequences, roughly 28% seen once, with more than 6% in the top ten. Total RNA amounts of at least 6 micrograms were extracted per sample. The trim removed 10 bases at V and 0 bases at J, leaving 8 bases unmatched. The V gene's germline CDR1 is SNHLY and CDR2 FYNNEI. The CDR3 has 15 residues.

The material sequenced was blood. The chain joins TRBV2 to TRBJ2-2; the match to TRBD2 covers 7 bases. This clonotype originated in a woman aged 25 to 45 in good health. DNA of the CDR3: TGTGCCACCTTGTGGGCGGGAGCGAACACCGGGGAGCTGTTTTTT. It is translated as CATLWAGANTGELFF.